This T cell receptor (beta chain) originates from a study of CD8 T cells in ankylosing spondylitis. The CDR3 consists of 16 residues. Germline CDR1 KGHSH, CDR2 LQKENI. V was shortened by 4 bases and J by 4 bases, with 19 bases between the two germline ends. TCRdb called the 5' RACE reads again in MiXCR, with one record for every CDR3 protein. Altogether around 90,000 distinct CDR3 sequences are present, roughly 27% being singletons, with the ten largest covering nearly 60%. This clonotype was seen only a few times. Its specificity is unknown. General study findings and limits: What seemed typical of ankylosing spondylitis blood was a TCR beta motif built from several highly homologous variants.

The rearrangement joins TRBV18 to TRBJ2-5, with D unresolved. Sequenced material: blood, either unsorted or a sorted T cell fraction (not recorded which). This receptor was taken from a male donor with ankylosing spondylitis or in good health (not recorded which). This CDR3 reads CASSLSTAALTETQYF. For the CDR3, the DNA is TGTGCCAGCTCACTCTCTACGGCTGCATTGACAGAGACCCAGTACTTC.